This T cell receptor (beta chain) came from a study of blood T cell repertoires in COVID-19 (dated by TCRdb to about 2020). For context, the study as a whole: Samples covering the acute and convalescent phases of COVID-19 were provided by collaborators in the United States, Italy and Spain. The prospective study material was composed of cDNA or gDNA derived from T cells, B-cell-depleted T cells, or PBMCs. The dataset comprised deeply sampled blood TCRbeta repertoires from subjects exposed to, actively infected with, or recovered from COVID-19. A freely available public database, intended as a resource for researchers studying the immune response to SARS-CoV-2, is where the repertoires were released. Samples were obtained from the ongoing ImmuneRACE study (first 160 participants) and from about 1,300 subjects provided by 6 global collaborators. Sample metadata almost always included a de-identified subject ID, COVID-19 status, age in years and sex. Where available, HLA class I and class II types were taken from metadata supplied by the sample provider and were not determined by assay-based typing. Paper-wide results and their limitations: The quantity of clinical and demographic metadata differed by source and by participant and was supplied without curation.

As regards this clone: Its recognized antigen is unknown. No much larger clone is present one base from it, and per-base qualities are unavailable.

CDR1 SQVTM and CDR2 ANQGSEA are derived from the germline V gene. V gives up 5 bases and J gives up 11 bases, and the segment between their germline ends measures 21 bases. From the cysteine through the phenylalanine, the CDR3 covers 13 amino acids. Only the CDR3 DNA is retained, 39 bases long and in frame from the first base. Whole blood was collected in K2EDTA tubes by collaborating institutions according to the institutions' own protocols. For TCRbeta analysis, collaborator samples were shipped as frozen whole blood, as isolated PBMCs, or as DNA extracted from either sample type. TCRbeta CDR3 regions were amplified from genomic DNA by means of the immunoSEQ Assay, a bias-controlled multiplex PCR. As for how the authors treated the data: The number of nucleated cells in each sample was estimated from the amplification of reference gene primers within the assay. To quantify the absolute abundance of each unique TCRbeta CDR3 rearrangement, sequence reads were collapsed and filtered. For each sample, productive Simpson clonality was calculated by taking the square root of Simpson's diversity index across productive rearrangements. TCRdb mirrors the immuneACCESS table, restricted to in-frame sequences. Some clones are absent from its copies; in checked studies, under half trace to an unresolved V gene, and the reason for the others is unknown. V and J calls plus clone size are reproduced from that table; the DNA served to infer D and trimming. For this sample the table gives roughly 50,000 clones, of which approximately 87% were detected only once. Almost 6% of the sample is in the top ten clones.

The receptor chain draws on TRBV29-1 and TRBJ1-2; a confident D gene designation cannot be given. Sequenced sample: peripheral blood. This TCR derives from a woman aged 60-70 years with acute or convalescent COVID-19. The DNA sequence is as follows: TGCAGCGTTACTTCTCTGGGGATGGGGAGTTACACCTTC. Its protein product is CSVTSLGMGSYTF.